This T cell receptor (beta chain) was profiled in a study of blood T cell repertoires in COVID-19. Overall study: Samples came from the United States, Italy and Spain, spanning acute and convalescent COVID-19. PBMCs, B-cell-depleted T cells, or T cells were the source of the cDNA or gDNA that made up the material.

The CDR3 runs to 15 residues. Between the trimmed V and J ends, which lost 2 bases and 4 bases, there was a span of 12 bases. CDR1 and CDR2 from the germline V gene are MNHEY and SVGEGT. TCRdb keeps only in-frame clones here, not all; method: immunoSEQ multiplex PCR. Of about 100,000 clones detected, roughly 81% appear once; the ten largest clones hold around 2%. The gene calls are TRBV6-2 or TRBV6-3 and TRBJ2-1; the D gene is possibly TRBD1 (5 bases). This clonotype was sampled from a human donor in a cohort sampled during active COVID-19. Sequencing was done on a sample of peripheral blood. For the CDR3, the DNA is TGTGCCAGCAGTTACGAGCAGGGATGGTACAATGAGCAGTTCTTC. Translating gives CASSYEQGWYNEQFF.